This T cell receptor beta chain was obtained from a study of cytomegalovirus exposure and HLA in healthy donors. PCR involved 60 Vbeta and 13 Jbeta primers. Profiling relied on immunoSEQ multiplex PCR, and the TCRdb table lists in-frame clones only, not all of them. The sample consists of about 140,000 clones, 79% of them appearing once. Germline V gene sequence: CDR1 GTSNPN, CDR2 SVGIG (reference sequence). V gave up 4 bases and J gave up 5 bases; unmatched junction bases: 16. The CDR3 is 18 residues long. The sequenced sample consisted of PBMCs. The J gene is TRBJ2-5, the V gene TRBV30; TRBD2 matches 13 bases. This TCR came from a female donor in good health and CMV-seronegative. CDR3 protein: CAWTPLTSGGALVETQYF. For the CDR3, the DNA is TGTGCCTGGACGCCGCTAACTAGCGGGGGGGCCTTGGTTGAGACCCAGTACTTC.